This TCR beta chain was recovered during a study of T-cell memory formation after mild COVID-19. Study information: There were largely donor-specific TCR clusters. The study's findings and limits: Memory from before infection featured some responding clones, which suggests cross-reactive memory joined. Clones shrinking from day 15 to 85 showed even CD4/CD8 mixes; later expanders tilted CD4+.

This clonotype was picked up a small number of times. Its antigen is unknown. After removal of 2 bases from V and 3 bases from J, the junction contained 2 bases not matched to a gene. The V gene's germline CDR1 is MNHEY and CDR2 SVGEGT. The CDR3 contains 15 residues. TCRdb ran MiXCR on the 5' RACE reads and lists one entry per CDR3 protein. The table has about 320,000 distinct CDR3 sequences, roughly an eighth seen once; the top ten hold 21%. The source material was PBMCs or a T cell subset sorted from them (not recorded which). This chain connects TRBV6-2 or TRBV6-3 to TRBJ1-1; 11 nucleotides match TRBD1. The clonotype was recovered from a man aged 18 to 29 who had mild COVID-19 (a few samples of this study predate the infection). Cell type and time point are not known. The CDR3 DNA is TGTGCCAGCAGTTACGGGACAGGGGGGGACACTGAAGCTTTCTTT. Its protein product is CASSYGTGGDTEAFF.